Listed below are T cell receptor beta chains from one sample, sequenced in a study of beta chain features in type 1 diabetes. Sequencing was performed with immunoSEQ multiplex PCR; in TCRdb, only in-frame clones are kept and a portion is missing. The sample includes hundreds of thousands of clones, 13% of them seen just once. Sequencing input: naive CD4+ T cells from blood. The receptors come from a young man with type 1 diabetes. CDR3s leave out the opening cysteine and the closing phenylalanine or tryptophan.

v_gene	j_gene	CDR3aa
TRBV7-2	TRBJ2-5	ASSRMGQEGTQY
TRBV9	TRBJ1-1	ASSRADSNTEAF
TRBV6-1	TRBJ1-1	ASQSQGSNTEAF
TRBV30	TRBJ2-2	AWLDRGRIGELF
TRBV10-1	TRBJ1-2	ASSEGQLNYGYT
TRBV7-9	TRBJ1-1	ASSLVYRGRDTEAF
TRBV28	TRBJ2-1	ASSLYRQRLGDEQF
TRBV25-1	TRBJ2-3	ASRRVIDTDTQY
TRBV5-1	TRBJ2-7	ASTDPPSYEQY
TRBV13	TRBJ2-3	ASSLGRPIPFESY
TRBV29-1	TRBJ1-1	SVRDGFQNTEAF
TRBV6-5	TRBJ2-7	ASSYAAGGPYEQY
TRBV9	TRBJ1-4	ASSVAGAGEREKLF
TRBV18	TRBJ2-7	ASSSEQASYEQY
TRBV6-6	TRBJ1-1	ASSDDDSEAF
TRBV30	TRBJ2-1	AWIPPGTELYNEQF
TRBV7-9	TRBJ2-2	ASSHGAITGELF
TRBV7-9	TRBJ1-1	ASTSGIPPTEAF
TRBV28	TRBJ1-2	ASRPGINYGYT
TRBV5-1	TRBJ2-1	ASSTRVTGTFEF
TRBV28	TRBJ1-4	ASSGELREKLF
TRBV7-2	TRBJ1-5	ASSLMDMGANQPQH
TRBV19	TRBJ2-7	ASSSWDSSYEQY
TRBV5-1	TRBJ1-4	ASRGRENEKLF
TRBV30	TRBJ2-7	AWSVRGTGTYEQY
TRBV27	TRBJ2-1	ASSSSSGGYNEQF
TRBV18	TRBJ1-4	ASSPPSEANEKLF
TRBV4-1	TRBJ2-5	ASSQDFKVTGAVETQY
TRBV30	TRBJ1-1	AWSVVGEIEAF
TRBV25-1	TRBJ1-1	ASKGNTEAF
TRBV7-9	TRBJ2-5	ASSLEEKTQY
TRBV19	TRBJ1-5	ASSILGDNQPQH
TRBV5-6	TRBJ1-5	ASSLAEEPQH
TRBV1	TRBJ2-5	TSSQAPSGVDQETQY
TRBV27	TRBJ1-1	ASSWRPNTEAF
TRBV10-3	TRBJ2-7	AISGTGVGGQY
TRBV11-2	TRBJ2-3	ASSPPGRGTVDTQY
TRBV18	TRBJ2-7	ASSSRDRYEQY
TRBV5-5	TRBJ1-2	ASSLSGNYGYT
TRBV7-8	TRBJ1-2	ASSLGSGVTGYT
TRBV29-1	TRBJ1-4	SVGSGDEKLF
TRBV2	TRBJ1-2	ASSEYAGVNYGYT
TRBV5-1	TRBJ1-5	ASSLVAGNQPQH
TRBV9	TRBJ2-2	ASSGQGTIGELF
TRBV25-1	TRBJ1-1	ASTLTGASEAF
TRBV30	NA	AWREDGGGYEQY
TRBV2	TRBJ2-7	ASSEAGIYEQY
TRBV7-8	TRBJ1-2	ASSFRTGDYGYT
TRBV2	TRBJ2-7	ASGDAGISYEQY
TRBV27	TRBJ2-5	ASSWGGRETQY
TRBV28	TRBJ1-2	ASSSPARELSYGYT
TRBV6-1	TRBJ1-1	ASSAVGETEAF
TRBV2	TRBJ2-1	ASSASSGAKNEQF
TRBV7-9	TRBJ1-1	ASSLDSWTEAF
TRBV5-1	TRBJ1-1	ASSSRQSPRTEAF
TRBV30	TRBJ2-7	AWSVGQTDEQY
TRBV6-1	TRBJ2-3	ASSVWRDTQY
TRBV5-4	TRBJ1-2	ASSSDDYGYT
TRBV2	TRBJ2-5	ASSEGQGAKTQY